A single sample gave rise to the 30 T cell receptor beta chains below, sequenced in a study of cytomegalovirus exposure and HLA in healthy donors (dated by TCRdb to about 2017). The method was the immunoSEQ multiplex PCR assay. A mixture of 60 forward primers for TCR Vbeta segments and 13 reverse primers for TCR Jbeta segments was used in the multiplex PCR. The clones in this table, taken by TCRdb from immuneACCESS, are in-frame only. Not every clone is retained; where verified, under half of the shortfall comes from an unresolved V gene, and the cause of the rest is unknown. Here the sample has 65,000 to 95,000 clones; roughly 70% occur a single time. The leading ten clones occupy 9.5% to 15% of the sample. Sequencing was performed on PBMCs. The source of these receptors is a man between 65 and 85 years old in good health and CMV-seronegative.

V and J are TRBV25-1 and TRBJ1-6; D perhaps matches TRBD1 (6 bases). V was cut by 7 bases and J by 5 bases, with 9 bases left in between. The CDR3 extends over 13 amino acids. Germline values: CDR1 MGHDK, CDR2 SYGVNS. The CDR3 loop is CASTQGHNSPLHF. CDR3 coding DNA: TGTGCCAGCACACAGGGTCATAATTCACCCCTCCACTTT.

DNA for the CDR3: TGTGCCAGCAGCTTTAGGGAGGGAAGTTCACCCCTCCACTTT. As protein: CASSFREGSSPLHF. The chain uses TRBV5-6 and TRBJ1-6; D not resolved. The CDR3 is made up of 14 amino acids. Germline V CDR1 and CDR2: SGHDT, YYEEEE. V was trimmed by 2 bases and J by 9 bases, leaving 12 bases between them.

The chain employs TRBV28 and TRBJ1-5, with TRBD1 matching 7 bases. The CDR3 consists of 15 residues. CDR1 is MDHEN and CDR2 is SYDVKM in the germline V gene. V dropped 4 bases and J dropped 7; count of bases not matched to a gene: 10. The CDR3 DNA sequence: TGTGCCAGCAGTTCCCGCCAAACAGGGGCCCAGCCCCAGCATTTT. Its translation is CASSSRQTGAQPQHF.

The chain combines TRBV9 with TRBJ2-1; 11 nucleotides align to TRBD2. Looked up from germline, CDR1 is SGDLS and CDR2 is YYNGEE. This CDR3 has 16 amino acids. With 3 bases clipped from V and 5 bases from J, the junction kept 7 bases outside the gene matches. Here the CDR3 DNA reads TGTGCCAGCAGCGCGACCGGGACTAGCGGAAACAATGAGCAGTTCTTC. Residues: CASSATGTSGNNEQFF. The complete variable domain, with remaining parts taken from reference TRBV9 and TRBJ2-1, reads DSGVTQTPKHLITATGQRVTLRCSPRSGDLSVYWYQQSLDQGLQFLIQYYNGEERAKGNILERFSAQQFPDLHSELNLSSLELGDSALYFCASSATGTSGNNEQFFGPGTRLTVL.

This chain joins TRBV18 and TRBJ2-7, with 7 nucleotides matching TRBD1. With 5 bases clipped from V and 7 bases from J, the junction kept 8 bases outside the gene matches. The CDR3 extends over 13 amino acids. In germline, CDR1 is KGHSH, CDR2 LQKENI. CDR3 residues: CASSSGHRGEQYF. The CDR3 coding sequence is TGTGCCAGCTCATCAGGACACAGGGGTGAGCAGTACTTC.

The DNA for the CDR3 is TGCGCCAGCAGTCTTGGACAGGGGACCGACAATGAGCAGTTCTTC. This codes for CASSLGQGTDNEQFF. The J gene is TRBJ2-1, the V gene TRBV10-1; 9 positions match TRBD1. V shed 5 bases, J shed 5 bases, and the junction held 7 bases outside the gene matches. The CDR3 sequence is 15 residues long. Germline CDR1 and CDR2: WNHNN and SYGVQD (reference sequence).

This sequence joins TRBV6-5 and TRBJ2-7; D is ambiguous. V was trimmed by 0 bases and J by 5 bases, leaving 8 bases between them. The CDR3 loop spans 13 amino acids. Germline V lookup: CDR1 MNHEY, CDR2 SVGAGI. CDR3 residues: CASSYSRVDEQYF. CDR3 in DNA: TGTGCCAGCAGTTACTCCCGGGTAGACGAGCAGTACTTC.

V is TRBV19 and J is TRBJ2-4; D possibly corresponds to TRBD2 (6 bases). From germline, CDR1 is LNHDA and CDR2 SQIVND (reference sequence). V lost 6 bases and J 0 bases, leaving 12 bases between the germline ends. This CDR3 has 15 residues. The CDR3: CASSDPGLAKNIQYF. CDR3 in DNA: TGTGCCAGTAGCGATCCGGGACTAGCCAAAAACATTCAGTACTTC.

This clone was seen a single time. CDR3 sequence reads: CASSTWTEGTDTQYF. The CDR3 DNA is TGTGCCAGCAGCACTTGGACGGAGGGCACAGATACGCAGTATTTT. The genes are TRBV7-2 and TRBJ2-3, with a weak D call TRBD2 (5 bases). This CDR3 region has 15 residues. V lost 5 bases and J lost 1, with 13 bases in between. Per germline, CDR1 SGHTA and CDR2 FQGNSA.

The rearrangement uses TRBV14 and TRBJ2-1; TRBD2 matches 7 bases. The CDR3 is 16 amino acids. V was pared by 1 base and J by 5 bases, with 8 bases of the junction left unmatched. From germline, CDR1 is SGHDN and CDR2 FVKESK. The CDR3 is CASSQGSGRVDNEQFF. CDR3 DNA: TGTGCCAGCAGCCAAGGTTCAGGGAGGGTTGACAATGAGCAGTTCTTC.

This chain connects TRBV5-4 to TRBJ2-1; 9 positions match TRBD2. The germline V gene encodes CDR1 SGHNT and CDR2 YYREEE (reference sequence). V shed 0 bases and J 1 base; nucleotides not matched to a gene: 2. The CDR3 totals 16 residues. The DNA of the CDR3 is TGTGCCAGCAGCTTGGACCTAGCGGGGTCCTACAATGAGCAGTTCTTC. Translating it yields CASSLDLAGSYNEQFF.

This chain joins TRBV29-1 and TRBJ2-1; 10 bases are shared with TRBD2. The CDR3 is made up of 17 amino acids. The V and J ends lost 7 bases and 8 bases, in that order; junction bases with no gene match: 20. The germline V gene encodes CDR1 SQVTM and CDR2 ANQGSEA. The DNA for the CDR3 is TGCAGCGCCTCGGGGTCTAGCGGGGGTGACTTGGGCGATGAGCAGTTCTTC. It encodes CSASGSSGGDLGDEQFF.

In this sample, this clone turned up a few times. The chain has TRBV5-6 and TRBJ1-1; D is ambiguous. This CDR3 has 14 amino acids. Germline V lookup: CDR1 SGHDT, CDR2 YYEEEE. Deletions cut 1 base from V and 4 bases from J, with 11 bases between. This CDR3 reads CASSLLQPATEAFF. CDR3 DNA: TGTGCCAGCAGCTTGTTACAGCCGGCCACTGAAGCTTTCTTT.

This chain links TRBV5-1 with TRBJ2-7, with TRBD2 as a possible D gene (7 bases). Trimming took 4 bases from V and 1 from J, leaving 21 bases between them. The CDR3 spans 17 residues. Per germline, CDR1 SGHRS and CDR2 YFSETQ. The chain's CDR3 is CASSLAPAGAGSYEQYF. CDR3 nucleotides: TGCGCCAGCAGCCTTGCCCCGGCGGGGGCCGGATCCTACGAGCAGTACTTC.

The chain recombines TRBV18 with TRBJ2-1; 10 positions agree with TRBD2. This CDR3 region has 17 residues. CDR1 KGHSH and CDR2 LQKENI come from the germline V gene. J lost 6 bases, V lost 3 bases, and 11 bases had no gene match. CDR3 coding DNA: TGTGCCAGCTCACCCCCCCGAGCGGGAGGGCCAAGCAATGAGCAGTTCTTC. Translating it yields CASSPPRAGGPSNEQFF.

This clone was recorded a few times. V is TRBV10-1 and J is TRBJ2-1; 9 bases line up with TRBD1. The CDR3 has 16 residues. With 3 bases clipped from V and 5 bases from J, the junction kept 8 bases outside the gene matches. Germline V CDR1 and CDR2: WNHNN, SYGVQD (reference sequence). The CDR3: CASSDPGTGTHNEQFF. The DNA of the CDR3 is TGCGCCAGCAGTGACCCCGGGACAGGGACCCACAATGAGCAGTTCTTC.

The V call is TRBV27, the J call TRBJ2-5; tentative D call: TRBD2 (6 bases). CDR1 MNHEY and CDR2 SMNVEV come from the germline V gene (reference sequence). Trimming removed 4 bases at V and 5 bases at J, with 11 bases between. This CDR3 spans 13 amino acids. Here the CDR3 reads CASSWGGAETQYF. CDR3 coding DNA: TGTGCCAGCAGTTGGGGCGGGGCCGAGACCCAGTACTTC.

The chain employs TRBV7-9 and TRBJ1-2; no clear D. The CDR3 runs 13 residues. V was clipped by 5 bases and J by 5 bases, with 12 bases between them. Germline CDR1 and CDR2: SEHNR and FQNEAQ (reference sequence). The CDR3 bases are TGTGCCAGCAGCCTCCCCCAGGTATATGGCTACACCTTC. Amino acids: CASSLPQVYGYTF.

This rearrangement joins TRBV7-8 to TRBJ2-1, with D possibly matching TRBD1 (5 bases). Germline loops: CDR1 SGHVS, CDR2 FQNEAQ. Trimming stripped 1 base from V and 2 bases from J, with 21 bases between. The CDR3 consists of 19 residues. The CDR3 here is CASSLERPRQSGAYNEQFF. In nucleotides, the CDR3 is TGTGCCAGCAGCTTAGAGAGACCTCGACAGTCTGGGGCCTACAATGAGCAGTTCTTC.

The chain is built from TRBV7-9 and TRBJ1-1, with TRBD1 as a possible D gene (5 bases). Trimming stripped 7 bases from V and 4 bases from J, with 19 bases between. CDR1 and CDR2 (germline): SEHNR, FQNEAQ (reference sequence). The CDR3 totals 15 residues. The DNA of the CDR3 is TGTGCCAGCATCCCTGGCCAGGGAGGGGTCACTGAAGCTTTCTTT. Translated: CASIPGQGGVTEAFF.

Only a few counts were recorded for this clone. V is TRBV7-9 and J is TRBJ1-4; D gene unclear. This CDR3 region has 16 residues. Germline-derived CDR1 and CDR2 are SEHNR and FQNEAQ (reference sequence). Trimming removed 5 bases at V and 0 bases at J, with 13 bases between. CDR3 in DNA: TGTGCCAGCAGCCCCTTTCCGGAGGCAACTAATGAAAAACTGTTTTTT. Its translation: CASSPFPEATNEKLFF.

CDR3 DNA sequence: TGTGCCAGCAGTACGGGACAGGGCGTAGCTTTCTTT. Translation: CASSTGQGVAFF. This rearrangement joins TRBV6-5 to TRBJ1-1; 9 bases align to TRBD1. Germline V CDR1 and CDR2: MNHEY, SVGAGI. The CDR3 loop spans 12 amino acids. V lost 5 bases and J lost 10; bases outside the gene matches: 5.

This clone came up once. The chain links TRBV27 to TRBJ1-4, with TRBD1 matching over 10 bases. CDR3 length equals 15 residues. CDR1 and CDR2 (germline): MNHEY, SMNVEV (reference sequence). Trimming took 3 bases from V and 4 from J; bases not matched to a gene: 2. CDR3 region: CASSLGDRGNEKLFF. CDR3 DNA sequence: TGTGCCAGCAGTTTGGGGGACAGGGGTAATGAAAAACTGTTTTTT.

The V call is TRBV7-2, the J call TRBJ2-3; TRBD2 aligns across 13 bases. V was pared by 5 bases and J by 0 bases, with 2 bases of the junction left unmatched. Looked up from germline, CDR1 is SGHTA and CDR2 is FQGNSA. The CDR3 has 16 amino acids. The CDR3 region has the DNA TGTGCCAGCAGCCTGGGACTAGCGGGGAGCACAGATACGCAGTATTTT. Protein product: CASSLGLAGSTDTQYF.

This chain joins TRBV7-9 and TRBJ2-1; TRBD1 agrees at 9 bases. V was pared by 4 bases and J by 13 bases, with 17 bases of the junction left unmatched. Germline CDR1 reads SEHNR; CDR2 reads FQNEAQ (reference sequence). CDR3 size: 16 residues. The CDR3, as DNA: TGTGCCAGCAGCTCCGGGACAGGGATTCCTTTAGGCAATCAGTTCTTC. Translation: CASSSGTGIPLGNQFF. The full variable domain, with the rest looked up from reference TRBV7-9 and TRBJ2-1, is DTGVSQNPRHKITKRGQNVTFRCDPISEHNRLYWYRQTLGQGPEFLTYFQNEAQLEKSRLLSDRFSAERPKGSFSTLEIQRTEQGDSAMYLCASSSGTGIPLGNQFFGPGTRLTVL.

CDR3 bases: TGTGCCTGGAGTGTATCTGGGCTCGAGCAGTACTTC. Protein: CAWSVSGLEQYF. The V gene is TRBV30, the J gene TRBJ2-7, with unresolved D. This CDR3 region has 12 residues. Germline V gene sequence: CDR1 GTSNPN, CDR2 SVGIG (reference sequence). Trimming removed 0 bases at V and 6 bases at J, with 9 bases between.

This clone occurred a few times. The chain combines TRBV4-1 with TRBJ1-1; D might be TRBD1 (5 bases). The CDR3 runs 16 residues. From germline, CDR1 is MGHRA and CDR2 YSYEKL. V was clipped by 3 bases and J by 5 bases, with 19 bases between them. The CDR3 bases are TGCGCCAGCAGCCAGTCCCACCAGGGATTAGGGACTGAAGCTTTCTTT. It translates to CASSQSHQGLGTEAFF.

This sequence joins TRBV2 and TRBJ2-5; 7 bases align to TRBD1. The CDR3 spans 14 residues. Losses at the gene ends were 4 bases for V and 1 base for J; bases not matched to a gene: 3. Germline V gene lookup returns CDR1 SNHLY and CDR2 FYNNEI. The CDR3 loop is CASSGQGIQETQYF. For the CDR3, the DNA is TGTGCCAGCAGTGGACAGGGTATCCAAGAGACCCAGTACTTC.

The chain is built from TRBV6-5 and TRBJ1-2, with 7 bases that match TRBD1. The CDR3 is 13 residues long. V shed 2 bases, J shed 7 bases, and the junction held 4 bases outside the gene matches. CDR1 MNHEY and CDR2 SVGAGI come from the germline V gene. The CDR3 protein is CASSYTGASGYTF. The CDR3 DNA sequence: TGTGCCAGCAGTTACACAGGGGCGAGTGGCTACACCTTC.

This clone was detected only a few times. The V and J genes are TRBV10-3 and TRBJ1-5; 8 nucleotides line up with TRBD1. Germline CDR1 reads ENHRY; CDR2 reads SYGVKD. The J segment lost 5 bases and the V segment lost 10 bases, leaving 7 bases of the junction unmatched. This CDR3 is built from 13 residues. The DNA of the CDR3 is TGTGCCACCTCGGACAGGGTTGATCAGCCCCAGCATTTT. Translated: CATSDRVDQPQHF.